The present T cell receptor beta chain was sequenced within a study of cytomegalovirus exposure and HLA in healthy donors (dated by TCRdb to the late 2010s). In terms of the full investigation: In an earlier analysis of some 550 of the donors, around 290 Gb of sequence data and 117 million unique TCR beta sequences from about 190 million T cells were reported. An early release that covered about 600 HLA-typed donors contained approximately 300 gigabases of sequencing data and tens of millions of unique TCR sequences. Of the 398 genotyped donors, approximately 80% fell in the genetic ancestry cluster associated with self-reported Caucasian donors. The study was designed to test whether signatures of past pathogen exposure could be identified by cataloging public T cell receptors. Using immunosequencing, the study profiled T cell repertoires from about 620 subjects and related those repertoires to cytomegalovirus serostatus. Besides the first cohort of approximately 670 subjects, a separate validation cohort made up of about 120 different subjects was used. To predict cytomegalovirus infection status, the study brought together high-throughput TCR immunosequencing, statistical association of individual TCRs with disease status, and machine learning. To study patterns of TCR occurrence, a later analysis re-analyzed previously published TCR beta repertoires from 550 to 800 donors and added high-resolution HLA genotyping. In the later analysis, no new phenotypic data were used to find candidate immune exposures; instead, reliance was placed on TCR beta sequences and their occurrence across donors. An earlier analysis of 500 to 750 of the donors applied high-throughput TCR beta sequencing to assess whether each TCR beta V gene segment acted as functional or pseudogenic. Donor age, sex, ethnicity and CMV serostatus were compiled together with the repertoire data. A later genetic analysis used genome-wide SNP genotypes for about 55% of the 666 donors, treating that subset as a discovery cohort. All discovery cohort repertoires had been generated on a single sequencing platform. HLA typing covered class I and class II loci at four-digit resolution. Typing coverage differed by locus: A, B, C, DRB1 and DQB1 were typed in roughly 620-630 donors, DQA1 in roughly 500, DPA1 in 600 to 610, and DPB1 in 450 to 480. Because of strong linkage in the cohort, 5 or 6 DR-DQ haplotypes were treated as single units for association and clustering. Among roughly 370 genotyped donors of the cohort, an average of around 240,000 unique TCR beta nucleotide sequences were sequenced per donor, approximately 20% of them non-productive. Summary of the overall study and its limitations: In a later analysis, TCR association rates were found to vary across HLA loci, with the most associated TCRs seen for DRB1 alleles and the fewest for HLA-C alleles. Because counts were too low, seventeen rarely observed V segments, including chromosome 9 orphons, were left out of the earlier analysis of roughly 600 of the donors. In an earlier analysis of about 550 of the donors, most TCR beta V segments were observed in productive rearrangements about 87% or about 30% of the time, broadly matching IMGT annotations. Some IMGT-functional V segments, including TRBV6-2 and TRBV6-3, could not be distinguished by the 87-base-pair reads and were therefore excluded. The classifier was reported to diagnose cytomegalovirus status with high specificity and sensitivity in both the original and validation cohorts. Assigning TCR associations to individual alleles was difficult when HLA alleles, especially DR and DQ, strongly co-occurred. In the study, 150 to 200 TCR beta chains were listed as associated with cytomegalovirus. Correlated functional status among segregating V segments might be attributable to linkage disequilibrium, but an unknown experimental factor could not be ruled out. Because HLA typing was missing for some donors at each locus, association tests included only the typed subset. A later analysis found that HLA-associated TCR beta chains were more clonally expanded and had lower generation probabilities than equally common non-associated chains. A few of the identified cytomegalovirus-associated TCR beta chains were confirmed in vitro to be specific for cytomegalovirus antigens. Specific HLA alleles were associated with 15,000 to 20,000 TCR beta sequences at a false discovery rate of 0.05 in a later analysis. V-gene and J-gene trimming of TCR beta chains was associated with a missense DCLRE1C variant in a later genetic analysis, and the association was replicated in an independent cohort. Compared with the approximately 670-donor mean, donors in an Asian-associated ancestry cluster had fewer N-insertions in productive TCRs, according to a later genetic analysis. The authors suggested that the approach could potentially be generalized to other disease states and immunological phenotypes. A further reported finding was that TCR beta sequences accurately predicted the HLA-A and HLA-B alleles for most subjects in the first cohort. A group of highly shared sequence variants was considered likely to be a technical artifact of the sequencing pipeline. According to a later analysis, parvovirus B19, influenza, CMV and Epstein-Barr virus appeared linked to several top co-occurrence clusters. While some public TCRs were present in many individuals, most TCR sequences turned up only very rarely across donors. Presence/absence analyses assumed roughly uniform sequencing depth across donors, an assumption that may not hold. Immune exposure information for the cohort was limited to CMV serostatus. The cohort was sequenced for TCR beta chains only, and without alpha or paired-chain data the features that could be detected were limited. Most CMV-associated TCR beta chains appeared to be HLA-restricted in a later analysis, and the HLA associations seemed to be driven largely by CMV exposure.

Libraries were built with the immunoSEQ multiplex PCR assay. For the multiplex PCR, a mixture combining 60 forward primers for TCR Vbeta segments and 13 reverse primers for TCR Jbeta segments was used. A multiplex PCR assay on genomic DNA amplified the CDR3 region of rearranged TCR beta genes. On the Illumina HiSeq System, the amplified TCR beta libraries were sequenced as 87-base-pair reads. In the authors' own workflow: In a later analysis, tens of millions of unique TCR beta chains were counted across the approximately 640 repertoires, and roughly 11 million of these chains were shared by at least two donors. A nearest-neighbor algorithm error-corrected the raw reads and collapsed the reads into unique sequences, merging closely related sequences to remove PCR and sequencing errors. CDR3 sequences were aligned to IMGT reference sequences to assign V, D and J gene segments. For a sequence to be retained, at least a six-nucleotide match to both a V gene segment and a J gene segment was required. A rearrangement counted as productive if the CDR3 had no stop codons and remained in frame with V and J, and every other rearrangement counted as non-productive. CDR3 was defined by IMGT convention, running from the second conserved V-encoded cysteine to the conserved J-encoded phenylalanine. In an earlier analysis of approximately 590 of the donors, sequences lacking an unambiguous match to a single V gene segment were excluded. In an earlier analysis of several hundred of the donors, V segments were called functional above 56.7% productive rearrangements and were called segregating when the between-donor standard deviation exceeded 5%. To diagnose cytomegalovirus status from the catalog of TCR beta chain sequences, a statistical classification framework was built. In a later analysis, V and J genes were assigned by comparing TCR nucleotide sequences against IMGT/GENE-DB human TR gene sequences. A later analysis assigned CDR3 sequences and most-parsimonious VDJ recombination scenarios with the TCRdist pipeline. In a later analysis, each TCR beta chain was defined by its CDR3 amino acid sequence together with its V-gene family, and reads lacking a unique V-gene family were excluded. In a later analysis, 500 to 700 highly shared, low-generation-probability nucleotide sequences were removed to address suspected cross-contamination and a sequencing artifact. A later analysis calculated a clonal expansion index for each public chain from normalized within-repertoire ranks of inferred template counts. In a later analysis, generation probabilities were computed with a VDJ recombination model fitted to out-of-frame rearrangements, and the resulting probabilities were checked against IGoR. In a later analysis, TCR-TCR, TCR-HLA and TCR-CMV co-occurrence was scored with hypergeometric tests, and a repertoire-size bias correction was applied to TCR pairs. In a later analysis, false discovery rates were estimated by permuting HLA or CMV assignments 20 times. A later analysis grouped co-occurring TCRs with DBSCAN, adding TCRdist sequence similarity when clustering within HLA-allele-positive subsets. Co-occurrence clustering excluded repertoires with fewer than 30,000 or more than 120,000 public chains, plus five with anomalous nucleotide sharing. As stored in TCRdb, this immuneACCESS dataset retains in-frame rearrangements with V and J assigned. A fraction of the clones does not appear; measured against another copy, unresolved V genes explain less than half of the discrepancy, and the remainder lacks a known reason. The D gene and trimming were derived from the DNA, and the V and J assignments and clone size from that table. The sample contains fewer than 130,000 clones, 60% to 85% of them found a single time. The biggest ten clones account for about 3.2% of the sample.

The cohort consisted of approximately 670 healthy bone marrow donors. At the time of sampling, every cohort member was nominally healthy, though immune exposures that went unrecorded were likely present. The donor was CMV seropositive and belonged to the group of about 290 seropositive cohort members. A peripheral blood sample was provided by each donor, and peripheral blood mononuclear cells were used for TCR beta sequencing. Genomic DNA extraction from the blood cell samples was performed with the Qiagen DNeasy Blood Extraction Kit. Per the germline V gene, SGHRS is the CDR1 and YFSETQ is the CDR2. Germline trimming: 2 bases from V, 5 bases from J; junction bases outside gene matches: 7. The CDR3 runs 15 amino acids, cysteine and phenylalanine included. Only the CDR3 DNA stays, 45 bases, in frame from base 1. This clone was seen once. The specificity of this receptor is unknown. No base quality information exists; no much larger clone differs at one position.

The receptor was derived from a woman aged 55-69 years in good health and CMV-seropositive. Material for sequencing was PBMCs. This sequence uses TRBV5-1 and TRBJ2-5; 9 middle bases align to TRBD1. This receptor has the CDR3 CASSLTGTGWETQYF. The bases are TGCGCCAGCAGCTTAACCGGGACAGGGTGGGAGACCCAGTACTTC. Outside the CDR3, residues come from the reference TRBV5-1 and TRBJ2-5 proteins, so the full variable domain is: KAGVTQTPRYLIKTRGQQVTLSCSPISGHRSVSWYQQTPGQGLQFLFEYFSETQRNKGNFPGRFSGRQFSNSRSEMNVSTLELGDSALYLCASSLTGTGWETQYFGPGTRLLVL.